One and the same sample provided the 9 T cell receptor beta chains below, sequenced in a study of technical replicates of blood from several donors. The protocol was immunoSEQ multiplex PCR, while the TCRdb copy is restricted to in-frame clones and leaves out a portion. The data hold 70,000 to 85,000 clones, with more than 90% observed a single time. The sequencing input was T cells isolated from PBMCs. The receptor set was obtained from a human donor in good health.

The chain has TRBV25-1 and TRBJ2-7; D gene unclear. Germline values: CDR1 MGHDK, CDR2 SYGVNS. The CDR3 is made up of 11 amino acids. With 3 bases removed from V and 3 bases from J, the gap between germline ends came to 3 bases. Here the CDR3 DNA reads TGTGCCAGCAGTGACAGCTACGAGCAGTACTTC. Translating gives CASSDSYEQYF.

The chain joins TRBV7-3 to TRBJ2-1; D might be TRBD2 (5 bases). Looked up from germline, CDR1 is SGHTA and CDR2 is FQGTGA. CDR3 length equals 14 residues. Trimming took off 5 bases at V and 2 bases at J, with 10 bases between the two ends. The CDR3 spells CASSIGIAYNEQFF. The DNA for the CDR3 is TGTGCCAGCAGCATCGGGATCGCCTACAATGAGCAGTTCTTC.

The chain has TRBV7-9 and TRBJ1-4, with a weak D call TRBD1 (6 bases). The germline CDR1 and CDR2 sequences are SEHNR and FQNEAQ (reference sequence). Trimming removed 3 bases from V and 6 bases from J, with 20 bases in between. The CDR3 is made up of 17 amino acids. The CDR3 coding sequence is TGTGCCAGCAGCTTTTCAGGGGCCCCTCCGATATATGAAAAACTGTTTTTT. This encodes CASSFSGAPPIYEKLFF.

The genes are TRBV6-6 and TRBJ2-7; no clear D. V was pared by 4 bases and J by 1 base, with 14 bases between. This CDR3 is built from 15 residues. Germline CDR1 is MNHNY and CDR2 is SVGAGI (reference sequence). This CDR3 is CASSSPQITSYEQYF. As DNA, the CDR3 is TGTGCCAGCAGTTCCCCACAGATAACTTCCTACGAGCAGTACTTC.

The CDR3: CASSQGSGGHQPQHF. CDR3 nucleotide sequence: TGCGCCAGCAGCCAAGGGTCAGGGGGCCATCAGCCCCAGCATTTT. The chain uses TRBV4-1 and TRBJ1-5, with 8 bases aligning to TRBD1. V gave up 1 base and J gave up 5 bases; unmatched junction bases: 4. The CDR3 has 15 amino acids. Germline CDR1 is MGHRA and CDR2 is YSYEKL.

This clone was recorded only once. This chain links TRBV28 with TRBJ1-2, with a tentative D call TRBD1 (6 bases). Germline V CDR1 and CDR2: MDHEN, SYDVKM. The CDR3 is made up of 14 amino acids. The V and J ends lost 5 bases and 4 bases respectively, with 14 bases between them. CDR3 residues: CASSPNRAGYGYTF. The CDR3 DNA reads as TGTGCCAGCAGTCCCAACAGGGCTGGCTATGGCTACACCTTC.

The chain is built from TRBV5-1 and TRBJ2-1, with TRBD2 matching over 7 bases. This CDR3 has 13 residues. Germline V lookup: CDR1 SGHRS, CDR2 YFSETQ. V gave up 5 bases and J gave up 7 bases; unmatched junction bases: 6. The CDR3 bases are TGCGCCAGCAGGGGGCTAGCGGAGAATGAGCAGTTCTTC. It is translated as CASRGLAENEQFF.

The genes are TRBV5-6 and TRBJ2-2; 10 bases align to TRBD1. This CDR3 is 14 amino acids long. Germline V gene data show CDR1 as SGHDT and CDR2 as YYEEEE. Trimming cost V 3 bases and J 9 bases; bases outside gene matches: 5. CDR3 residues: CASSSGQGSRELFF. CDR3 sequence (DNA): TGTGCCAGCAGCTCGGGACAGGGGTCTAGGGAGCTGTTTTTT. Combining the CDR3 with reference TRBV5-6 and TRBJ2-2 gives the whole variable domain DAGVTQSPTHLIKTRGQQVTLRCSPKSGHDTVSWYQQALGQGPQFIFQYYEEEERQRGNFPDRFSGHQFPNYSSELNVNALLLGDSALYLCASSSGQGSRELFFGEGSRLTVL.

This chain joins TRBV2 and TRBJ2-3; no firm D call. V was cut by 7 bases and J by 5 bases, with 13 bases left in between. Germline loops: CDR1 SNHLY, CDR2 FYNNEI. This CDR3 comprises 13 residues. The CDR3 sequence is CASTRGVLDTQYF. CDR3 nucleotide sequence: TGTGCCAGCACGCGCGGAGTCTTAGATACGCAGTATTTT.